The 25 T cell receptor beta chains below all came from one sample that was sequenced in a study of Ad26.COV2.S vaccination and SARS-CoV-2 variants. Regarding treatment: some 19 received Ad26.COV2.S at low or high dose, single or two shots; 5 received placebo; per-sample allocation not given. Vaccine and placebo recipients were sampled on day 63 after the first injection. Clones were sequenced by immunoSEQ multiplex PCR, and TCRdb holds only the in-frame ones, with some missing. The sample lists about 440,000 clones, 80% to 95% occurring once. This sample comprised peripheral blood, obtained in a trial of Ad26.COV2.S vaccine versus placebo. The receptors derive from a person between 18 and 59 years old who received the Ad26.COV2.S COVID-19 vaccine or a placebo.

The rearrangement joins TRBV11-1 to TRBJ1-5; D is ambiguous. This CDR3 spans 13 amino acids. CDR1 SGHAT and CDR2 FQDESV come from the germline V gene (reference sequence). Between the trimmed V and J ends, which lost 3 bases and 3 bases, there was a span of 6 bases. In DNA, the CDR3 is TGTGCCAGCAGCTTTAACGACAATCAGCCCCAGCATTTT. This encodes CASSFNDNQPQHF.

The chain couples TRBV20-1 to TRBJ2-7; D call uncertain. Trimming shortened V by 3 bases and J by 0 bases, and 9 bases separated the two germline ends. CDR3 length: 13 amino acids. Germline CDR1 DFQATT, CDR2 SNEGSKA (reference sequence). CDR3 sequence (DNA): TGCAGTGCTAGTAGTCAGAGCTCCTACGAGCAGTACTTC. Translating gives CSASSQSSYEQYF.

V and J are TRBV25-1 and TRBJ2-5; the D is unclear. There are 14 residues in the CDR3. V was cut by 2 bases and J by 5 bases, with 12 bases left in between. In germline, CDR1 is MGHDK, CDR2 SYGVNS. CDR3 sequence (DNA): TGTGCCAGCAGTGAAGTCGCAGGCCAGGAGACCCAGTACTTC. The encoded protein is CASSEVAGQETQYF.

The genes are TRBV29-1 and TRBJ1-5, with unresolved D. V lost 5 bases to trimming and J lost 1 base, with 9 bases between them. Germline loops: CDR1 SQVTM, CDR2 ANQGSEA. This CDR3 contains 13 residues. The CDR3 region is CSVSRGSNQPQHF. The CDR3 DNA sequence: TGCAGCGTTTCCCGAGGGAGCAATCAGCCCCAGCATTTT.

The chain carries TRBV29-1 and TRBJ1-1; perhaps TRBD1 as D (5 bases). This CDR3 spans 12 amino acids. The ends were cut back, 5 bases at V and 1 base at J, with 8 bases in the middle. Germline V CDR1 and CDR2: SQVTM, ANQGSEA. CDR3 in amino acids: CSVFTGNTEAFF. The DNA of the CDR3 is TGCAGCGTTTTCACAGGGAACACTGAAGCTTTCTTT.

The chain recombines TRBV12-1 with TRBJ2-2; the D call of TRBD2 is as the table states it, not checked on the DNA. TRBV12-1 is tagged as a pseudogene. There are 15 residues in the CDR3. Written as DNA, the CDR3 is TGTGCCAGCAGCCCCGGGCCGGGGGGCACCGGGGAGCTGTTTTTT. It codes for CASSPGPGGTGELFF.

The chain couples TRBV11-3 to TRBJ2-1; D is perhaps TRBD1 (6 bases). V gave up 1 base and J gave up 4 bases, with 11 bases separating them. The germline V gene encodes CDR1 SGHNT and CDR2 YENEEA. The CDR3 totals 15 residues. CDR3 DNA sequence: TGTGCCAGCAGCTTAGCAGGGGATGGGTACAATGAGCAGTTCTTC. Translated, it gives CASSLAGDGYNEQFF.

The DNA for the CDR3 is TGTGCCAGCAGCATAGGGACGGAAAACACGCAGTATTTT. It yields the protein CASSIGTENTQYF. V is TRBV5-4 and J is TRBJ2-3; D may match TRBD1 or TRBD2 (5 bases each). V lost 4 bases to trimming and J lost 9 bases, with 15 bases between them. Germline lookup yields CDR1 SGHNT and CDR2 YYREEE (reference sequence). There are 13 residues in the CDR3.

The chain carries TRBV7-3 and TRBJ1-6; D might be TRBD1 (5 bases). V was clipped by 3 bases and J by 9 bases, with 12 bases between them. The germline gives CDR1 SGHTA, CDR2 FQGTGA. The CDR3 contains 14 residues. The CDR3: CASSLVEGLSPLHF. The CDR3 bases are TGTGCCAGCAGCTTGGTTGAGGGGCTTTCACCCCTCCACTTT.

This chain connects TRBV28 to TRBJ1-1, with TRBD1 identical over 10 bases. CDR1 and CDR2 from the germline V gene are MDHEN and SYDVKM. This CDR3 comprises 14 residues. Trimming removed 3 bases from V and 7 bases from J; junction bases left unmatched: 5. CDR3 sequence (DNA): TGTGCCAGCAGTTTCCCGACAGGGGGCGATGAAGCTTTCTTT. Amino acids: CASSFPTGGDEAFF.

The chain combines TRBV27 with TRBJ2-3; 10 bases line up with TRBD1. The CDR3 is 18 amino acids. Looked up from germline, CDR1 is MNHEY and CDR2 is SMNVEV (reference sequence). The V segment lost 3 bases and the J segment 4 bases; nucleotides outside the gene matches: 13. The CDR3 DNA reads TGTGCCAGCAGTTTCGACAGGGGGCGACCCGTGCCCCCAGATACGCAGTATTTT. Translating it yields CASSFDRGRPVPPDTQYF.

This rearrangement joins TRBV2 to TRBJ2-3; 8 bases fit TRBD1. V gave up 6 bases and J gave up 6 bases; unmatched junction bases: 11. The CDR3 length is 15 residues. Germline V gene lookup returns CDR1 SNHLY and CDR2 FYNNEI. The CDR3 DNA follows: TGTGCCAGCAGGGGTCGGACAGGGTGGCGCGATACGCAGTATTTT. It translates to CASRGRTGWRDTQYF.

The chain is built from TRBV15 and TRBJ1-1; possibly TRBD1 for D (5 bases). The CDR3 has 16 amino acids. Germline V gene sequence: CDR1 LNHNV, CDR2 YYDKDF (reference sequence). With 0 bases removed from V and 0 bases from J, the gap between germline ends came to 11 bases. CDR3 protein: CATSRDWGRVNTEAFF. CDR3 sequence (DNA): TGTGCCACCAGCAGAGATTGGGGCAGGGTGAACACTGAAGCTTTCTTT.

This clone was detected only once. The CDR3 sequence is CASSSPREGRQETQYF. The CDR3 DNA follows: TGTGCCAGTAGCTCGCCTCGAGAGGGTCGGCAAGAGACCCAGTACTTC. The chain couples TRBV19 to TRBJ2-5, with D possibly being TRBD2 (5 bases). The CDR3 runs 16 residues. V lost 6 bases, J lost 2 bases, and 19 bases lay in between. CDR1 LNHDA and CDR2 SQIVND come from the germline V gene (reference sequence).

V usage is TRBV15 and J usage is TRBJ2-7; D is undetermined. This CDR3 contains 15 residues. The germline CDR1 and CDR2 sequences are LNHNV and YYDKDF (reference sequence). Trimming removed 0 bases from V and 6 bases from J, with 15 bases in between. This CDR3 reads CATSRDFTTLGEQYF. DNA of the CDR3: TGTGCCACCAGCAGAGATTTTACCACGTTGGGCGAGCAGTACTTC.

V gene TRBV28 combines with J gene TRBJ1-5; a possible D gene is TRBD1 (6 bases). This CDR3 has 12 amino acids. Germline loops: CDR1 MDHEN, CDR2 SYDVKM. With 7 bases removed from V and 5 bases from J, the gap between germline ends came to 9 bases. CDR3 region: CASNPGDQPQHF. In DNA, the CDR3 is TGTGCCAGCAACCCAGGGGATCAGCCCCAGCATTTT.

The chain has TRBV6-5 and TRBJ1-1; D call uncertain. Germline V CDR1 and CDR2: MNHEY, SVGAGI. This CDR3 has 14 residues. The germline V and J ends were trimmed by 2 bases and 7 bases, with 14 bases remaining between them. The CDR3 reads CASSYEVRSLEAFF. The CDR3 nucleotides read TGTGCCAGCAGTTACGAGGTTCGGAGCCTTGAAGCTTTCTTT.

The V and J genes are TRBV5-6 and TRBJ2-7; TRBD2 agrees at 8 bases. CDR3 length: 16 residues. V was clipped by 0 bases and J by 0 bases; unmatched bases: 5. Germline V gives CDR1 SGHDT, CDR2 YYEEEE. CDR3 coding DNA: TGTGCCAGCAGCTTGGAGGGCGGGAGGTTCTCCTACGAGCAGTACTTC. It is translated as CASSLEGGRFSYEQYF.

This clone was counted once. CDR3 DNA sequence: TGTGCCAGCAGCTCCGGACTAGCGGGAGGGGGCTACGAGCAGTACTTC. Amino acid sequence: CASSSGLAGGGYEQYF. This chain uses TRBV9 with TRBJ2-7, with 15 bases lining up with TRBD2. CDR3 size: 16 residues. The V gene end was trimmed by 4 bases and the J gene end by 3 bases; junction bases not matched to a gene: 5. Looked up from germline, CDR1 is SGDLS and CDR2 is YYNGEE.

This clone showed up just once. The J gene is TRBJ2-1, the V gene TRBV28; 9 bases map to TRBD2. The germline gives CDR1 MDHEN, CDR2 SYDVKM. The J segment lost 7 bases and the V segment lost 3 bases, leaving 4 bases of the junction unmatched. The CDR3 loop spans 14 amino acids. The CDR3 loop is CASSFLGLANEQFF. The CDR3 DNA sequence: TGTGCCAGCAGTTTTTTGGGACTAGCAAATGAGCAGTTCTTC.

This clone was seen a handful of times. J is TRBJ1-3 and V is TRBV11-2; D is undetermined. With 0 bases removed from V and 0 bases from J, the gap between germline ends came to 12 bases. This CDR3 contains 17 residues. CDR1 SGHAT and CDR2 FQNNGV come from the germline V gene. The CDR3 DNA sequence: TGTGCCAGCAGCTTAGATTACCCAGCGAGCTCTGGAAACACCATATATTTT. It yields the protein CASSLDYPASSGNTIYF.

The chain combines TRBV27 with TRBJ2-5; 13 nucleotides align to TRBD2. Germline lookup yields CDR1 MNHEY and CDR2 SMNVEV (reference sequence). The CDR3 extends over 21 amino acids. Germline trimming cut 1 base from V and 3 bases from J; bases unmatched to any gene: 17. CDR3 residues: CASSLYPPPKGTSGTKETQYF. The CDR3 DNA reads TGTGCCAGCAGTTTATACCCCCCTCCCAAAGGGACTAGCGGGACTAAAGAGACCCAGTACTTC.

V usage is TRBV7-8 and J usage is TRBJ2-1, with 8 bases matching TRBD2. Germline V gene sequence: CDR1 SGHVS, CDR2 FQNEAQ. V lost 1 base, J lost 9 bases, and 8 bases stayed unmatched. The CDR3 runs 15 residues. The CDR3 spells CASSLDSGKGGEQFF. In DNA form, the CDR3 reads TGTGCCAGCAGCTTAGATAGCGGGAAGGGAGGTGAGCAGTTCTTC.

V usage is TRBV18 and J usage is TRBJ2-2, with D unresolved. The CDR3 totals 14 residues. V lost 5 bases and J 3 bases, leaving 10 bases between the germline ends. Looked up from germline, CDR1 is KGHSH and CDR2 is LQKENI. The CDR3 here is CASSSIRDTGELFF. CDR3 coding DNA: TGTGCCAGCTCATCCATTCGGGACACCGGGGAGCTGTTTTTT.

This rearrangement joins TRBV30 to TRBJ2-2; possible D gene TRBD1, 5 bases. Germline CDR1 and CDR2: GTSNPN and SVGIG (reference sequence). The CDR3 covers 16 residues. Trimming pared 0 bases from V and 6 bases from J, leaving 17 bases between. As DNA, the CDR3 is TGTGCCTGGAGTGTCTGGGGCAGGCTAAGGCCCGGGGAGCTGTTTTTT. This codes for CAWSVWGRLRPGELFF.